This T cell receptor beta chain comes out of a study of cytomegalovirus exposure and HLA in healthy donors. Study context: The study placed about 81% of its 398 genotyped donors in the Caucasian-associated ancestry cluster.

The PCR used 60 Vbeta and 13 Jbeta primers. The repertoire was sequenced with immunoSEQ multiplex PCR; TCRdb's copy has only in-frame clones and lacks some. The sample includes roughly 100,000 clones, roughly three quarters of them seen just once. Donors had nominal health at sampling but likely had unrecorded immune exposures. Study observations and caveats: Published work reported that the classifier diagnosed cytomegalovirus status with high specificity and sensitivity.

Points on this clone: Its cognate antigen is unknown.

This clonotype was sampled from a man aged 25-45 years in good health and CMV-seronegative. The sample consisted of PBMCs.

The CDR3 DNA follows: TGTGCCAGCAGTGTGCCTGGCTGGGAGCTGTTTTTT. Amino acid sequence: CASSVPGWELFF. This chain connects TRBV6-1 to TRBJ2-2; no firm D call. Looked up from germline, CDR1 is MNHNS and CDR2 is SASEGT. Trimming removed 4 bases at V and 9 bases at J, with 9 bases between. CDR3 size: 12 residues.